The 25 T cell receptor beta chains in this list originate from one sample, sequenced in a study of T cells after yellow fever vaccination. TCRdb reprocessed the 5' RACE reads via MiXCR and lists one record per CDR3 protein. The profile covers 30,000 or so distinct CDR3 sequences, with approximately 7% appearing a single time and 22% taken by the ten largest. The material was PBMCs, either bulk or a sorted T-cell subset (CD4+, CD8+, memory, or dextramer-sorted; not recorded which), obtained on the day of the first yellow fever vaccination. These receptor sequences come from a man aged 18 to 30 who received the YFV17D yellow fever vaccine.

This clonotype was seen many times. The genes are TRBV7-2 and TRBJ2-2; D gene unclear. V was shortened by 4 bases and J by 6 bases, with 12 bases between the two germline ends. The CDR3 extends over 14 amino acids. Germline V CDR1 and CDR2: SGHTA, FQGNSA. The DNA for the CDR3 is TGTGCCAGCAGCTACATGGGTTGGTCCGGGGAGCTGTTTTTT. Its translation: CASSYMGWSGELFF.

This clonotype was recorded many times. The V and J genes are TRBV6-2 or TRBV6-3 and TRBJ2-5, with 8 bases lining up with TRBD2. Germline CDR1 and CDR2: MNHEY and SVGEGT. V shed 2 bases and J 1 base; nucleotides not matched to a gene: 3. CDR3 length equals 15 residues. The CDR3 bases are TGTGCCAGCAGTTACACAAGCGGGGGCCAAGAGACCCAGTACTTC. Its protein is CASSYTSGGQETQYF.

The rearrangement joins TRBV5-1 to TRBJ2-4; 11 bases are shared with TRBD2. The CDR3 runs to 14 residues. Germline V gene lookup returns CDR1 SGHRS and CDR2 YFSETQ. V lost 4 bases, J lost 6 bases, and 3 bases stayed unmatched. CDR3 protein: CASSATSGGNIQYF. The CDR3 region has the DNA TGCGCCAGCAGCGCTACTAGCGGGGGAAACATTCAGTACTTC.

In DNA form, the CDR3 reads TGTGCCAGCAGCTACAAGACAGGGGAGGACTCACCCCTCCACTTT. It yields the protein CASSYKTGEDSPLHF. This chain connects TRBV7-6 to TRBJ1-6; TRBD1 agrees at 8 bases. Germline V CDR1 and CDR2: SGHVS, FNYEAQ. The CDR3 spans 15 residues. The J segment lost 10 bases and the V segment lost 4 bases, leaving 9 bases of the junction unmatched. Based on the CDR3 plus reference TRBV7-6 and TRBJ1-6, the full variable domain is GAGVSQSPRYKVTKRGQDVALRCDPISGHVSLYWYRQALGQGPEFLTYFNYEAQQDKSGLPNDRFSAERPEGSISTLTIQRTEQRDSAMYRCASSYKTGEDSPLHFGNGTRLTVT.

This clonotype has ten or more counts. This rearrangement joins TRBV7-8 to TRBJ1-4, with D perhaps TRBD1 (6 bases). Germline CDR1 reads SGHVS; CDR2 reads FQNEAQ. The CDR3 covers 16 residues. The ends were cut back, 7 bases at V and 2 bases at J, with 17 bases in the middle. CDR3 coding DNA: TGTGCCAGCACCAAAAGCAGGGGATCCACTAATGAAAAACTGTTTTTT. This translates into CASTKSRGSTNEKLFF. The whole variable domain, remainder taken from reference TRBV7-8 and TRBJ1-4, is GAGVSQSPRYKVAKRGQDVALRCDPISGHVSLFWYQQALGQGPEFLTYFQNEAQLDKSGLPSDRFFAERPEGSVSTLKIQRTQQEDSAVYLCASTKSRGSTNEKLFFGSGTQLSVL.

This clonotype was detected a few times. The CDR3 sequence: CASSLAGPSSYEQYF. CDR3 sequence (DNA): TGTGCCAGCAGCTTAGCAGGGCCCTCCTCCTACGAGCAGTACTTC. The gene calls are TRBV7-9 and TRBJ2-7; no clear D gene. The germline V and J ends were trimmed by 0 bases and 0 bases, with 9 bases remaining between them. Germline values: CDR1 SEHNR, CDR2 FQNEAQ (reference sequence). CDR3 length equals 15 residues.

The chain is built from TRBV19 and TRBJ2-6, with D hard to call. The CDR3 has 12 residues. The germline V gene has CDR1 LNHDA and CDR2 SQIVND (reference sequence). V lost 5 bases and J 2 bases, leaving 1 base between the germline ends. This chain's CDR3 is CASSPGANVLTF. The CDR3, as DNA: TGTGCCAGTAGTCCTGGGGCCAACGTCCTGACTTTC.

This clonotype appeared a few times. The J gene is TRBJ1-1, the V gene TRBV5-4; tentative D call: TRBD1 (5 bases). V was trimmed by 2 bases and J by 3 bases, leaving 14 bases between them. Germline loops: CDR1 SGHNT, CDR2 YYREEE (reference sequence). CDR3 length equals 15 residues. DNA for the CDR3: TGTGCCAGCAGCTTCAAATCGGGGGGGGACACTGAAGCTTTCTTT. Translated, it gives CASSFKSGGDTEAFF.

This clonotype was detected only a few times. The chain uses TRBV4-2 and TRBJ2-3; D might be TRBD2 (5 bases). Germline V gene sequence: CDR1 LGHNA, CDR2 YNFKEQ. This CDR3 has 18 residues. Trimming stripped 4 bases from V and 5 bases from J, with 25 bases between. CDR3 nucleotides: TGTGCCAGCAGCCCCGAACCTTGGCGGCTGGTCGGGGAAGATACGCAGTATTTT. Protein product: CASSPEPWRLVGEDTQYF.

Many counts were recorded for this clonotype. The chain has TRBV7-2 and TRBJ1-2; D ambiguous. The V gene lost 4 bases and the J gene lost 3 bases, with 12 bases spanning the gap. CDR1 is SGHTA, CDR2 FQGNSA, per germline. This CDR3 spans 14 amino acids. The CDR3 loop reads CASSSEQTDYGYTF. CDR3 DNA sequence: TGTGCCAGCAGCTCCGAACAGACGGACTATGGCTACACCTTC.

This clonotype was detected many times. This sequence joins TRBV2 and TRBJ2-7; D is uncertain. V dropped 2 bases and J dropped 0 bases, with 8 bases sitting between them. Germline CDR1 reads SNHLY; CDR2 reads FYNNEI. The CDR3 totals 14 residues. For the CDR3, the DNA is TGTGCCAGCAGTGAACGGACGAGCTCCTACGAGCAGTACTTC. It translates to CASSERTSSYEQYF.

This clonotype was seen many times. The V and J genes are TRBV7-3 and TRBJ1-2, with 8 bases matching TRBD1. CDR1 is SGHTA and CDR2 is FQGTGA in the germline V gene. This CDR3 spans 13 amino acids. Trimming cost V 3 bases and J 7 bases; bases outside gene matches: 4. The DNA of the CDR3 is TGTGCCAGCAGCTTCCCAGACAGGGGTGGCTACACCTTC. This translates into CASSFPDRGGYTF.

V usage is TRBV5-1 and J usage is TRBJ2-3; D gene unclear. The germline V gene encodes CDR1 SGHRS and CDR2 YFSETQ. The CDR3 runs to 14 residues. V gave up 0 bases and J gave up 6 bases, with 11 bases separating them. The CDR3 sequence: CASSLGMAPDTQYF. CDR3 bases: TGCGCCAGCAGCTTGGGGATGGCGCCGGATACGCAGTATTTT.

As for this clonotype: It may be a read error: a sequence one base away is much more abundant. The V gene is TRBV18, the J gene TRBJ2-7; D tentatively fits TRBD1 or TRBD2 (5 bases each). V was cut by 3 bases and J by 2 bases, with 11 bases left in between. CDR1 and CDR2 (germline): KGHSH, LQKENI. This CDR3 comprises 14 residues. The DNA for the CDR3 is TGTGCCAGCTCACCCGGGACGGATCCCTACGAGCAGTACTTC. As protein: CASSPGTDPYEQYF.

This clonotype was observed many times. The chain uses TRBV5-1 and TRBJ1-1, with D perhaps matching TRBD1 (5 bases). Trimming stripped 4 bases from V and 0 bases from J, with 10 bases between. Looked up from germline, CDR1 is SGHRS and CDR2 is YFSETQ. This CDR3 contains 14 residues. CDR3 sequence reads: CASSAGTLNTEAFF. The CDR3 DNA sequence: TGCGCCAGCAGCGCCGGGACGCTGAACACTGAAGCTTTCTTT.

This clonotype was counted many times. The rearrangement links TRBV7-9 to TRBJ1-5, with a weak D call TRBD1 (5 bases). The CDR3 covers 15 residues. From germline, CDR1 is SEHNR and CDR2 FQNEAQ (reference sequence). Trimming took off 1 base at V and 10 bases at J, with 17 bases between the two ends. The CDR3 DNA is TGTGCCAGCAGCTTAGTTCCCCCGGACCAGGGACCCCAGCATTTT. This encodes CASSLVPPDQGPQHF. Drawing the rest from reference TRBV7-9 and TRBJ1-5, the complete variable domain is DTGVSQNPRHKITKRGQNVTFRCDPISEHNRLYWYRQTLGQGPEFLTYFQNEAQLEKSRLLSDRFSAERPKGSFSTLEIQRTEQGDSAMYLCASSLVPPDQGPQHFGDGTRLSIL.

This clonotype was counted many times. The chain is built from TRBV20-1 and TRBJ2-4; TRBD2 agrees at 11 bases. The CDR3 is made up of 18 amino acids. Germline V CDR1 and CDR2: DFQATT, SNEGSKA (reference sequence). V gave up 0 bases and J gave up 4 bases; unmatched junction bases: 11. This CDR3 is CSARDGSGGATGKNIQYF. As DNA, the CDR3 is TGCAGTGCTAGAGATGGTAGCGGGGGGGCCACGGGAAAAAACATTCAGTACTTC.

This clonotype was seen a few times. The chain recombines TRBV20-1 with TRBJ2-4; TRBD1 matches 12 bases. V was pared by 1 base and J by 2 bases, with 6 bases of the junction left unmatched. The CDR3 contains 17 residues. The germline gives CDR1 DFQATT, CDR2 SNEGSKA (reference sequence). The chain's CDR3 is CSARVGDRGHSKNIQYF. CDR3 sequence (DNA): TGCAGTGCTAGAGTCGGGGACAGGGGGCATTCCAAAAACATTCAGTACTTC.

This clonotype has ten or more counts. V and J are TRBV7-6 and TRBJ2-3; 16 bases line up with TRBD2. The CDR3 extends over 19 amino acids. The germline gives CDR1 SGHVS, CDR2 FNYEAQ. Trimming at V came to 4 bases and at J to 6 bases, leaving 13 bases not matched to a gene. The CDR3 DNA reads TGTGCCAGCAGCTCCGGTCCCGGGACTAGCGGGGGGGCTTGGGATACGCAGTATTTT. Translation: CASSSGPGTSGGAWDTQYF.

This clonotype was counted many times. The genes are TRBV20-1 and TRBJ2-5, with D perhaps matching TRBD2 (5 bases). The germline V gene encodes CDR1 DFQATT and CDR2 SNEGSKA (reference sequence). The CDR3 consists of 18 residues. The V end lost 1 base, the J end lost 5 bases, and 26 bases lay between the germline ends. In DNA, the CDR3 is TGCAGTGCTAGAGTTACTGGAGTGTCCCGAGCGGCGTGGGAGACCCAGTACTTC. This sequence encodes CSARVTGVSRAAWETQYF.

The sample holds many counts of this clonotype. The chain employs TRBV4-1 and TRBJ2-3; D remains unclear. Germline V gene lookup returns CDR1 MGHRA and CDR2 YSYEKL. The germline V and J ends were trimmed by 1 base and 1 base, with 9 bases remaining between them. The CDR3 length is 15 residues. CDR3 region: CASSQGQKGTDTQYF. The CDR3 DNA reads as TGCGCCAGCAGCCAAGGGCAGAAGGGCACAGATACGCAGTATTTT.

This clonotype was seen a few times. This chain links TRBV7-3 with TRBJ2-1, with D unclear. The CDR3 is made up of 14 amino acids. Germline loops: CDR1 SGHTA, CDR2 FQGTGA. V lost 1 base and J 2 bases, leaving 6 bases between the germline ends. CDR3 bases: TGTGCCAGCAGCTTAAATGGTGCCTACAATGAGCAGTTCTTC. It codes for CASSLNGAYNEQFF.

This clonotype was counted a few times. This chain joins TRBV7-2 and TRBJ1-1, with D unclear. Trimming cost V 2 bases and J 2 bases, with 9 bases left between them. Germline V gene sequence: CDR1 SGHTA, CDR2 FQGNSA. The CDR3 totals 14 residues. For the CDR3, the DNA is TGTGCCAGCAGCTTAAACAGCCAAAACACTGAAGCTTTCTTT. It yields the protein CASSLNSQNTEAFF.

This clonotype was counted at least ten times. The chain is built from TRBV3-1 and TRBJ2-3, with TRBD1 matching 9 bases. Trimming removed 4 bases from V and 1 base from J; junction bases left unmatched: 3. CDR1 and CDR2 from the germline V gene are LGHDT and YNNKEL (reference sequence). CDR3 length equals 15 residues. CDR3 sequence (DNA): TGTGCCAGCAGCCTCCGGACAGGGGGCACAGATACGCAGTATTTT. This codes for CASSLRTGGTDTQYF.

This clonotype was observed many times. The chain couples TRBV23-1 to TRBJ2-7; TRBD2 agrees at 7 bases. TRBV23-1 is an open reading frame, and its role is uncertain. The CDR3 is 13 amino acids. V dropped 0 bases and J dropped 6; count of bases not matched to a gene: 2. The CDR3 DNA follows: TGCGCCAGCAGTCAATCTTGGGAGGGCGAGCAGTACGTC. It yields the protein CASSQSWEGEQYV.